These 28 T cell receptor beta chains were sequenced from one sample in a study of human T cells and chemical hapten exposure. MiXCR, run by TCRdb on the RACE reads, gives a single entry per CDR3 protein. The sample carries about 82,000 distinct CDR3 sequences, less than 8% recorded once. The time point is: patch test 2, 6 weeks after DPC sensitization. The treatment denotes: therapeutic diphenylcyclopropenone sensitization with weekly scalp DPC. Material: whole blood, obtained in connection with sensitization to the hapten diphenylcyclopropenone (DPC). The receptors derive from a woman aged 30 to 39 with alopecia areata. Some clones in this sample may be carry-over from other donors' samples.

Many counts were recorded for this clonotype. This sequence joins TRBV5-1 and TRBJ2-1; weak D call: TRBD1 (6 bases). This CDR3 spans 14 amino acids. Germline CDR1 and CDR2: SGHRS and YFSETQ. Trimming cost V 7 bases and J 2 bases, with 13 bases left between them. The CDR3 nucleotides read TGCGCCAGCCATTCAGGGGAACCCTACAATGAGCAGTTCTTC. Translated, it gives CASHSGEPYNEQFF.

Only a few counts were recorded for this clonotype. CDR3 residues: CASSTRQFGYTF. The CDR3 DNA follows: TGTGCCAGCAGCACGAGACAGTTTGGCTACACCTTC. V gene TRBV13 combines with J gene TRBJ1-2; the D gene is possibly TRBD1 (5 bases). Germline CDR1 and CDR2: PRHDT and FYEKMQ (reference sequence). This CDR3 spans 12 amino acids. V was clipped by 5 bases and J by 7 bases, with 11 bases between them.

This clonotype was seen a few times. CDR3 sequence: CASSPSSGAYNEQFF. DNA for the CDR3: TGTGCCAGCAGCCCCTCTAGCGGTGCATACAATGAGCAGTTCTTC. V gene TRBV7-3 combines with J gene TRBJ2-1; 7 bases line up with TRBD2. Losses at the gene ends were 5 bases for V and 4 bases for J; bases not matched to a gene: 8. The germline CDR1 and CDR2 sequences are SGHTA and FQGTGA. The CDR3 runs 15 residues. Supplemented by reference TRBV7-3 and TRBJ2-1, the full variable domain reads GAGVSQTPSNKVTEKGKYVELRCDPISGHTALYWYRQSLGQGPEFLIYFQGTGAADDSGLPNDRFFAVRPEGSVSTLKIQRTERGDSAVYLCASSPSSGAYNEQFFGPGTRLTVL.

This clonotype has more than one count but fewer than ten. The chain uses TRBV9 and TRBJ2-7; 10 bases agree with TRBD2. CDR1 SGDLS and CDR2 YYNGEE come from the germline V gene. There are 15 residues in the CDR3. With 3 bases clipped from V and 1 base from J, the junction kept 4 bases outside the gene matches. Here the CDR3 DNA reads TGTGCCAGCAGCGCCGGACTAGCGGTTTCCTACGAGCAGTACTTC. Translating gives CASSAGLAVSYEQYF.

In its sample, this clonotype was seen many times. Mismatch with germline at one junction end may stem from a read error. This chain connects TRBV7-2 to TRBJ2-1; D is undetermined. This CDR3 contains 12 residues. Germline V gives CDR1 SGHTA, CDR2 FQGNSA. CDR3 in DNA: TGTGCCAGCAGCTCGCGTGACTGGAAGGTATCTTTC. Translation: CASSSRDWKVSF.

This clonotype has at least ten counts. The chain recombines TRBV20-1 with TRBJ2-3; D is unclear. V lost 8 bases, J lost 4 bases, and 10 bases lay in between. The CDR3 length is 11 residues. In germline, CDR1 is DFQATT, CDR2 SNEGSKA (reference sequence). In DNA, the CDR3 is TGCAGTTCCCCATTGGCAGATACGCAGTATTTT. This gives the protein CSSPLADTQYF.

There are many counts of this clonotype. This chain links TRBV20-1 with TRBJ2-3, with 13 nucleotides matching TRBD2. The CDR3 contains 19 residues. Germline V gene sequence: CDR1 DFQATT, CDR2 SNEGSKA (reference sequence). Trimming took 5 bases from V and 4 from J; bases not matched to a gene: 18. For the CDR3, the DNA is TGCAGTGCTCGTAGCTTACTAGCGGGGGGGCCGGGAGTCGCAGATACGCAGTATTTT. It codes for CSARSLLAGGPGVADTQYF.

The chain has TRBV6-5 and TRBJ1-1; D may be TRBD1 (6 bases). Germline CDR1 reads MNHEY; CDR2 reads SVGAGI. Between the trimmed V and J ends, which lost 1 base and 1 base, there was a span of 7 bases. The CDR3 contains 14 residues. The CDR3 loop is CASSYWGQNTEAFF. Here the CDR3 DNA reads TGTGCCAGCAGTTACTGGGGACAGAACACTGAAGCTTTCTTT.

This clonotype occurred a few times. The J gene is TRBJ1-2, the V gene TRBV12-3 or TRBV12-4, with a possible D match to TRBD1 (6 bases). V was cut by 3 bases and J by 4 bases, with 15 bases left in between. The CDR3 runs to 15 residues. In nucleotides, the CDR3 is TGTGCCAGCAGTTTCTCCGGACAGAGCGGCTATGGCTACACCTTC. This encodes CASSFSGQSGYGYTF.

This clonotype was seen a handful of times. The chain employs TRBV18 and TRBJ1-2, with D unresolved. The germline V gene encodes CDR1 KGHSH and CDR2 LQKENI. The V and J ends lost 3 bases and 4 bases respectively, with 15 bases between them. The CDR3 runs to 15 residues. CDR3 nucleotides: TGTGCCAGCTCACCGGTCAAAGACACCGTCTATGGCTACACCTTC. Protein sequence: CASSPVKDTVYGYTF.

This clonotype has more than one count but fewer than ten. The V and J genes are TRBV21-1 and TRBJ2-5; the table's D call of TRBD1 was not tested on the DNA. TRBV21-1 is assigned pseudogene status. This CDR3 spans 18 amino acids. CDR3 in DNA: TGTGCCAGCATCCACCCCCGGGGTGCGGGGGGATCCCAAGAGACCCAGTACTTC. Protein: CASIHPRGAGGSQETQYF.

The V and J genes are TRBV12-3 or TRBV12-4 and TRBJ2-2, with 9 positions matching TRBD1. This CDR3 is 16 amino acids long. V trimming: 5 bases; J trimming: 1 base; junction bases outside the gene matches: 5. The CDR3 DNA sequence: TGTGCCAGCAGTCCACAGGGGGCGCGGAACACCGGGGAGCTGTTTTTT. This sequence encodes CASSPQGARNTGELFF.

This chain connects TRBV5-1 to TRBJ1-2; TRBD1 aligns across 7 bases. The J segment lost 4 bases and the V segment lost 4 bases, leaving 7 bases of the junction unmatched. This CDR3 spans 14 amino acids. From germline, CDR1 is SGHRS and CDR2 YFSETQ. The CDR3 DNA reads TGCGCCAGCAGCCCTGGACAGGCTCCCTATGGCTACACCTTC. Protein product: CASSPGQAPYGYTF.

This clonotype was observed a few times. The V gene is TRBV29-1, the J gene TRBJ1-2; D call uncertain. Germline V gene data show CDR1 as SQVTM and CDR2 as ANQGSEA. The V end lost 7 bases, the J end lost 2 bases, and 8 bases lay between the germline ends. The CDR3 extends over 11 amino acids. CDR3 loop: CSAEENYGYTF. The CDR3 bases are TGCAGCGCCGAGGAGAACTATGGCTACACCTTC.

This clonotype was seen ten or more times. The rearrangement uses TRBV15 and TRBJ2-1; D ambiguous. This CDR3 has 13 amino acids. Germline CDR1 and CDR2: LNHNV and YYDKDF (reference sequence). The V end lost 0 bases, the J end lost 8 bases, and 8 bases lay between the germline ends. DNA of the CDR3: TGTGCCACCAGCAGAGATCGGATTGATGAGCAGTTCTTC. Protein sequence: CATSRDRIDEQFF.

This clonotype was counted between two and nine times. V usage is TRBV7-9 and J usage is TRBJ1-2; 10 bases align to TRBD1. The length of the CDR3 is 15 residues. V was clipped by 3 bases and J by 6 bases; unmatched bases: 7. Germline loops: CDR1 SEHNR, CDR2 FQNEAQ (reference sequence). The CDR3 sequence is CASSLTGGRKDGYTF. The DNA for the CDR3 is TGTGCCAGCAGCTTGACAGGGGGCCGAAAAGATGGCTACACCTTC.

The chain carries TRBV25-1 and TRBJ1-5, with TRBD1 identical over 10 bases. The CDR3 is made up of 16 amino acids. The V and J ends lost 1 base and 1 base, in that order; junction bases with no gene match: 1. Germline CDR1 reads MGHDK; CDR2 reads SYGVNS. The DNA for the CDR3 is TGTGCCAGCAGTGAATGGGACAGGGGAAGCAATCAGCCCCAGCATTTT. It yields the protein CASSEWDRGSNQPQHF.

There are a few counts of this clonotype. The V call is TRBV7-2, the J call TRBJ1-1; maybe TRBD1 (5 bases). V lost 3 bases to trimming and J lost 0 bases, with 17 bases between them. CDR3 length: 17 amino acids. Germline CDR1 SGHTA, CDR2 FQGNSA. The CDR3 DNA follows: TGTGCCAGCAGCTTTGGGGGAAGTAGGGCAATGAACACTGAAGCTTTCTTT. Translating it yields CASSFGGSRAMNTEAFF.

This clonotype was seen only a few times. CDR3 sequence reads: CASSEAASGPTQETQYF. The CDR3 DNA sequence: TGTGCCAGCAGTGAAGCGGCTAGCGGGCCTACCCAAGAGACCCAGTACTTC. This chain uses TRBV2 with TRBJ2-5; 8 nucleotides align to TRBD2. Germline CDR1 and CDR2: SNHLY and FYNNEI. There are 17 residues in the CDR3. With 0 bases clipped from V and 1 base from J, the junction kept 7 bases outside the gene matches.

This clonotype was seen repeatedly, ten times or more. V and J are TRBV30 and TRBJ2-2; TRBD2 agrees at 9 bases. CDR1 and CDR2 from the germline V gene are GTSNPN and SVGIG (reference sequence). V dropped 5 bases and J dropped 4; count of bases not matched to a gene: 17. This CDR3 has 18 amino acids. The CDR3 coding sequence is TGTGCCTGGGGATATAGCGGGGGCCTATATCCGGGCACCGGGGAGCTGTTTTTT. This encodes CAWGYSGGLYPGTGELFF.

There are many counts of this clonotype. The rearrangement links TRBV6-5 to TRBJ1-4; D gene ambiguous. Between the trimmed V and J ends, which lost 0 bases and 0 bases, there was a span of 11 bases. From germline, CDR1 is MNHEY and CDR2 SVGAGI. The CDR3 spans 17 residues. This CDR3 is CASSYSMAVATNEKLFF. In nucleotides, the CDR3 is TGTGCCAGCAGTTACTCAATGGCGGTTGCAACTAATGAAAAACTGTTTTTT.

This clonotype was counted only a few times. The chain combines TRBV5-4 with TRBJ2-3, with TRBD1 identical over 7 bases. After removal of 3 bases from V and 1 base from J, the junction contained 8 bases not matched to a gene. Germline CDR1 and CDR2: SGHNT and YYREEE (reference sequence). There are 16 residues in the CDR3. This chain's CDR3 is CASSSRPGTGTDTQYF. CDR3 nucleotides: TGTGCCAGCAGCTCACGTCCCGGGACAGGCACAGATACGCAGTATTTT.

This clonotype was observed a few times. J is TRBJ2-5 and V is TRBV5-1, with D possibly matching TRBD1 (6 bases). The CDR3 runs to 14 residues. Germline V gene sequence: CDR1 SGHRS, CDR2 YFSETQ. Trimming took 4 bases from V and 0 from J, leaving 10 bases between them. The CDR3 DNA follows: TGCGCCAGCAGCATCACAGGGTACCAAGAGACCCAGTACTTC. As protein: CASSITGYQETQYF.

This clonotype was detected a few times. The chain uses TRBV2 and TRBJ1-1; D may be TRBD1 (5 bases). The germline CDR1 and CDR2 sequences are SNHLY and FYNNEI. The CDR3 has 12 residues. Trimming removed 9 bases at V and 8 bases at J, with 16 bases between. CDR3 sequence reads: CARNLGGTEAFF. The CDR3 DNA follows: TGTGCCAGAAATTTGGGGGGAACGGAAGCTTTCTTT.

This clonotype was seen at least ten times. The V call is TRBV2, the J call TRBJ1-2, with 9 bases matching TRBD1. V shed 7 bases and J 8 bases; nucleotides not matched to a gene: 5. Looked up from germline, CDR1 is SNHLY and CDR2 is FYNNEI. The CDR3 extends over 12 amino acids. CDR3 bases: TGTGCCAGCATTAGGACAGGGGTAGGCTACACCTTC. Translation gives CASIRTGVGYTF.

This clonotype has a count of ten or more. The gene calls are TRBV5-1 and TRBJ2-1; 7 nucleotides line up with TRBD1. Per the germline V gene, CDR1 is SGHRS and CDR2 is YFSETQ. CDR3 length equals 14 residues. Trimming cost V 0 bases and J 4 bases; bases outside gene matches: 1. The CDR3 coding sequence is TGCGCCAGCAGCTTGGCGGACAGGTACAATGAGCAGTTCTTC. It specifies CASSLADRYNEQFF.

The chain carries TRBV11-2 and TRBJ2-3, with D perhaps assigned TRBD1 or TRBD2 (5 bases each). This CDR3 is built from 15 residues. Germline values: CDR1 SGHAT, CDR2 FQNNGV. Trimming pared 6 bases from V and 1 base from J, leaving 14 bases between. In DNA, the CDR3 is TGTGCCAGCAGACCCGGGGCCTCCCGCACAGATACGCAGTATTTT. This codes for CASRPGASRTDTQYF.

The chain is built from TRBV7-3 and TRBJ1-6; 7 bases are a match to TRBD1. V gave up 2 bases and J gave up 9 bases; unmatched junction bases: 7. Germline CDR1 is SGHTA and CDR2 is FQGTGA. This CDR3 has 15 amino acids. CDR3 region: CASSLEGAMGSPLHF. CDR3 bases: TGTGCCAGCAGCTTAGAGGGGGCGATGGGTTCACCCCTCCACTTT. The complete variable domain, with remaining parts taken from reference TRBV7-3 and TRBJ1-6, reads GAGVSQTPSNKVTEKGKYVELRCDPISGHTALYWYRQSLGQGPEFLIYFQGTGAADDSGLPNDRFFAVRPEGSVSTLKIQRTERGDSAVYLCASSLEGAMGSPLHFGNGTRLTVT.